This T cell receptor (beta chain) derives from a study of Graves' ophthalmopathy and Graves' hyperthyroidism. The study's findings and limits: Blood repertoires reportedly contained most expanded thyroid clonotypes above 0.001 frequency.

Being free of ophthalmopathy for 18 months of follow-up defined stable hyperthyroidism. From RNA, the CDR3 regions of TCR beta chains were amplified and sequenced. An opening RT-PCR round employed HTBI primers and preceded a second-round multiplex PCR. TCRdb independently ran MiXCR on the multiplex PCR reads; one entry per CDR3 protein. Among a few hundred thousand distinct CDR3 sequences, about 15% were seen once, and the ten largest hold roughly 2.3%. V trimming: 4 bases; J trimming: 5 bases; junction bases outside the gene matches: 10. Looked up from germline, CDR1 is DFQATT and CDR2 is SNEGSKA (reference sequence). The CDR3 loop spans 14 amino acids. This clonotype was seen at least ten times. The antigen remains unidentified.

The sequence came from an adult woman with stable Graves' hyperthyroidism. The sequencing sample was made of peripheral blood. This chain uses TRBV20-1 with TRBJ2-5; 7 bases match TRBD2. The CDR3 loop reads CSATWTSLNETQYF. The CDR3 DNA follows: TGCAGTGCTACCTGGACTAGTCTGAACGAGACCCAGTACTTC.